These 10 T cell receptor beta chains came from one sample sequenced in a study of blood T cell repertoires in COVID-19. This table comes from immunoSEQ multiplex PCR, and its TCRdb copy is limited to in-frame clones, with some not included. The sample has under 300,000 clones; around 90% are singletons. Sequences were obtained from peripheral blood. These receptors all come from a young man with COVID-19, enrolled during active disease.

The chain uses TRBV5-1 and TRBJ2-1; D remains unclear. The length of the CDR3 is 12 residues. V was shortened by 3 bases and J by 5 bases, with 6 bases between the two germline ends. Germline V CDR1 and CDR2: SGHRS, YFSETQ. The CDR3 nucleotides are TGCGCCAGCAGCTCACAGCACAATGAGCAGTTCTTC. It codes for CASSSQHNEQFF.

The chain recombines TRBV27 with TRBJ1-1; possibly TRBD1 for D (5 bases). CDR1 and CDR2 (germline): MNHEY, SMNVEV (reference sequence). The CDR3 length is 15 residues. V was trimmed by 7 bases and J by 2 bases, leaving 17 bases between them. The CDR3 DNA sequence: TGTGCCAGCACTAACCTGGGGCAGATTAACACTGAAGCTTTCTTT. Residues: CASTNLGQINTEAFF.

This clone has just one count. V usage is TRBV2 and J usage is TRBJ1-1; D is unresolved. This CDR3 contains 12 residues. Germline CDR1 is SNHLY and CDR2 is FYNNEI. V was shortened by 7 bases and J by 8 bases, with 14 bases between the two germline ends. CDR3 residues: CASTEWRVEAFF. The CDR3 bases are TGTGCCAGCACCGAATGGAGGGTCGAAGCTTTCTTT.

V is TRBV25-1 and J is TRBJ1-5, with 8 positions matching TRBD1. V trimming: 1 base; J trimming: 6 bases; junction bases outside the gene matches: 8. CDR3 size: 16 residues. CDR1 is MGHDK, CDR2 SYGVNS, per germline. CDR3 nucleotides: TGTGCCAGCAGTGAATTAGTTGACAGGGGCGCTCAGCCCCAGCATTTT. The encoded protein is CASSELVDRGAQPQHF.

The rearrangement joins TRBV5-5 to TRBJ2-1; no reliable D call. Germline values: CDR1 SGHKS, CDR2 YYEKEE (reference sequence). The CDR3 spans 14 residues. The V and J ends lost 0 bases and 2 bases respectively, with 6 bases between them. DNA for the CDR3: TGTGCCAGCAGCTTGGCCACAACCTACAATGAGCAGTTCTTC. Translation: CASSLATTYNEQFF. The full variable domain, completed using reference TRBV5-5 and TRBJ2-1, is DAGVTQSPTHLIKTRGQQVTLRCSPISGHKSVSWYQQVLGQGPQFIFQYYEKEERGRGNFPDRFSARQFPNYSSELNVNALLLGDSALYLCASSLATTYNEQFFGPGTRLTVL.

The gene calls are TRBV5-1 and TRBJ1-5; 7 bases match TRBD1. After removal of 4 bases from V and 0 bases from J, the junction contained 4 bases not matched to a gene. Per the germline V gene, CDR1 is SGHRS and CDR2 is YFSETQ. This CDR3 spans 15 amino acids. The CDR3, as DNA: TGCGCCAGCAGCCCGACAGGGTATAGCAATCAGCCCCAGCATTTT. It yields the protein CASSPTGYSNQPQHF.

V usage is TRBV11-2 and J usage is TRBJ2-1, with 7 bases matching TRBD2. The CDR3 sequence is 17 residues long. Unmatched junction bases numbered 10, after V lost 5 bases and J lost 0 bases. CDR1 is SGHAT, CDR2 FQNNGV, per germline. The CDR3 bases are TGTGCCAGCAGCACCGAGCGGGGCCGAAGCTCCTACAATGAGCAGTTCTTC. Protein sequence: CASSTERGRSSYNEQFF.

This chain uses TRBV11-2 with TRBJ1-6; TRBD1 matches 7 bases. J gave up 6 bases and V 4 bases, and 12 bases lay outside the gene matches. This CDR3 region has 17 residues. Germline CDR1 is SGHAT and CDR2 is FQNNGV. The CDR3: CASSSQGSMVSNSPLHF. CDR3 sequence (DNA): TGTGCCAGCAGCTCACAGGGGAGCATGGTTTCTAATTCACCCCTCCACTTT.

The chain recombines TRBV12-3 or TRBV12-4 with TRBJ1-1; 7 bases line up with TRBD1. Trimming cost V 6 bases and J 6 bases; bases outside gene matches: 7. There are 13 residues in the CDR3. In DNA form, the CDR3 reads TGTGCCAGCAGGAGAGTGGACAGGCCTGAAGCTTTCTTT. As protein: CASRRVDRPEAFF.

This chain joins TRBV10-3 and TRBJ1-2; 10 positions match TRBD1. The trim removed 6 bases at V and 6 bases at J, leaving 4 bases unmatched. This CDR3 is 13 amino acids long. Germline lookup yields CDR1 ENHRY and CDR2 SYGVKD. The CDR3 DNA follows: TGTGCCATCAGCCAGACAGGGGGCGATGGCTACACCTTC. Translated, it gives CAISQTGGDGYTF.